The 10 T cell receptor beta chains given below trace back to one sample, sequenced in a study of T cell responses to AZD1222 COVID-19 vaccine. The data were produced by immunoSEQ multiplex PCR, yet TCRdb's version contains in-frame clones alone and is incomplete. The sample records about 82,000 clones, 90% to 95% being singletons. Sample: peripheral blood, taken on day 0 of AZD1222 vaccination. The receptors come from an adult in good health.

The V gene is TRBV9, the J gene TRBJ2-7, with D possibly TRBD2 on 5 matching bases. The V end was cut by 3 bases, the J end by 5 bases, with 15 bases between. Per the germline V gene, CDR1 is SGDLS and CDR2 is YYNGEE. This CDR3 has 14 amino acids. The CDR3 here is CASSGSAEAHEQYF. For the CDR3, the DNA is TGTGCCAGCAGCGGGTCCGCGGAGGCCCACGAGCAGTACTTC.

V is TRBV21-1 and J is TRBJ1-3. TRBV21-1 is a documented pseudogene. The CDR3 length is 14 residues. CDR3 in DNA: TGTGCCAGCAGCAAAGACCCCTCTGGAAACACCATATATTTT. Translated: CASSKDPSGNTIYF.

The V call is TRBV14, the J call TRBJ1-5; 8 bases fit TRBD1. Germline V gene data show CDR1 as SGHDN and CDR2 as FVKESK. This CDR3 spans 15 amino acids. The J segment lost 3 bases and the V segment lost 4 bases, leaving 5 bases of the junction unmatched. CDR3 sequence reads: CASSPGGSHNQPQHF. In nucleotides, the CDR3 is TGTGCCAGCAGCCCAGGGGGCAGCCACAATCAGCCCCAGCATTTT.

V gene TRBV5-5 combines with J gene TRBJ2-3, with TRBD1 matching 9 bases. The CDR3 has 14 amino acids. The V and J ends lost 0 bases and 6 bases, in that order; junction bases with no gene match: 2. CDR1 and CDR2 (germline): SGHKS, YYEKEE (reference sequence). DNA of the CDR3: TGTGCCAGCAGCTTGGACAGGGGGCTGGATACGCAGTATTTT. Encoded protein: CASSLDRGLDTQYF.

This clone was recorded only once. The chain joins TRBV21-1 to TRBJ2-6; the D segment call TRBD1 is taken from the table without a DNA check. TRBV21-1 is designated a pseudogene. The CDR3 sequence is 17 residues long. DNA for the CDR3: TGTGCCAGCAGCAAAGGAGGGACAGGGACCGGGGCCAACGTCCTGACTTTC. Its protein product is CASSKGGTGTGANVLTF.

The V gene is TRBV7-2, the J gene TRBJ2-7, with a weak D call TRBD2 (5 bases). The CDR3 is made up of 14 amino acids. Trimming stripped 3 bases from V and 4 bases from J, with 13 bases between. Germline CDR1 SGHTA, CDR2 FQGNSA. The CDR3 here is CASSFAGDYYEQYF. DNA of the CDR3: TGTGCCAGCAGCTTTGCGGGTGACTATTACGAGCAGTACTTC.

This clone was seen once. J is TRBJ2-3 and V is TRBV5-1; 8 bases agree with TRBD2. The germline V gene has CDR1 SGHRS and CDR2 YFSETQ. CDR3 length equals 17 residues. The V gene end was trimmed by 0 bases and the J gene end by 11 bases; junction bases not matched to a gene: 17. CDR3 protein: CASSLEIVAGGKTRQYF. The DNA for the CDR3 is TGCGCCAGCAGCTTGGAGATTGTTGCGGGGGGAAAAACGAGGCAGTATTTT.

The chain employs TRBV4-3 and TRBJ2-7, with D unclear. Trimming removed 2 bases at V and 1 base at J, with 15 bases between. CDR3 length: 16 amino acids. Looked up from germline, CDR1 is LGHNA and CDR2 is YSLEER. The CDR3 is CASSQKLLSPSYEQYF. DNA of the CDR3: TGCGCCAGCAGCCAAAAATTGCTGAGCCCTTCCTACGAGCAGTACTTC.

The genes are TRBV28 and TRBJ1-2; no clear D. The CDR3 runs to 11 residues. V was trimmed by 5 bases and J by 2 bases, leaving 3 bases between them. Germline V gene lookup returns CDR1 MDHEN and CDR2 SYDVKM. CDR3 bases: TGTGCCAGCAGTCCCAACTATGGCTACACCTTC. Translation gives CASSPNYGYTF.

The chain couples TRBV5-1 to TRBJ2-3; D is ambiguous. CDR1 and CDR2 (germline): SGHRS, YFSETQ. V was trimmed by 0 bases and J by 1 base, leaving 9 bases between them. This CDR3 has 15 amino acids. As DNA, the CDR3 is TGCGCCAGCAGCTTGGTGTACGGGCGCACAGATACGCAGTATTTT. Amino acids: CASSLVYGRTDTQYF. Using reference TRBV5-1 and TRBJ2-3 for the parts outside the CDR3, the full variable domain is KAGVTQTPRYLIKTRGQQVTLSCSPISGHRSVSWYQQTPGQGLQFLFEYFSETQRNKGNFPGRFSGRQFSNSRSEMNVSTLELGDSALYLCASSLVYGRTDTQYFGPGTRLTVL.